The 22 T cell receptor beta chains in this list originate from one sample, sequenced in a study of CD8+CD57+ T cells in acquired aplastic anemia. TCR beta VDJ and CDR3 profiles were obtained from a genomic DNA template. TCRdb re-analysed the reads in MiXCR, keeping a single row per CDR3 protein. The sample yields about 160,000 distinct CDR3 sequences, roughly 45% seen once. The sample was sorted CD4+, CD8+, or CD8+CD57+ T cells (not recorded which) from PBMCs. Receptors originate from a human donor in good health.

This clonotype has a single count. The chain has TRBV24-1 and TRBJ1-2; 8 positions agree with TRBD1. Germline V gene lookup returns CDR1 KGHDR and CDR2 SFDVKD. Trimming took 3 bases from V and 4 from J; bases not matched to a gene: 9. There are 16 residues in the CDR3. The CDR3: CATSDPGQGQGYGYTF. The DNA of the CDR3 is TGTGCCACCAGTGATCCCGGACAGGGTCAAGGCTATGGCTACACCTTC.

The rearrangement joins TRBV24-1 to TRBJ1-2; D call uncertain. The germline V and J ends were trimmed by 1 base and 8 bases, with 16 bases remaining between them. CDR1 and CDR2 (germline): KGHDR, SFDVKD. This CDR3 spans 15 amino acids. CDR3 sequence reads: CATSDFLNGLEGYTF. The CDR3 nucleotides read TGTGCCACCAGTGATTTCCTGAACGGGCTAGAAGGCTACACCTTC.

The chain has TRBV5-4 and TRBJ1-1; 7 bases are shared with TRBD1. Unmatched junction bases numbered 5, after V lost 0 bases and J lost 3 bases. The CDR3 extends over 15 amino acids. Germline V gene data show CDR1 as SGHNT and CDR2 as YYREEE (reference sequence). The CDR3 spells CASSLGGGQYTEAFF. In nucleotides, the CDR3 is TGTGCCAGCAGCTTGGGGGGGGGACAGTACACTGAAGCTTTCTTT.

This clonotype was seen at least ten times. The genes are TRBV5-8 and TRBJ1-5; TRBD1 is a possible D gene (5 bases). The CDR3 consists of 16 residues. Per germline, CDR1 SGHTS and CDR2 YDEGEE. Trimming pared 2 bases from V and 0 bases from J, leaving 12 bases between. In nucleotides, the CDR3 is TGTGCCAGCAGCTTCGCGGGACCGAATAGCAATCAGCCCCAGCATTTT. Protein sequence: CASSFAGPNSNQPQHF.

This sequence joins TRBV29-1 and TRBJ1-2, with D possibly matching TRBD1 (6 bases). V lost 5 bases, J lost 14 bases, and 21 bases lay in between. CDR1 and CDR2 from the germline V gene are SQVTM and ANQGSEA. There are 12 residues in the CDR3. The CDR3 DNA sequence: TGCAGCGTTACGACCGGGACAACCATGGAGACCTTC. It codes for CSVTTGTTMETF.

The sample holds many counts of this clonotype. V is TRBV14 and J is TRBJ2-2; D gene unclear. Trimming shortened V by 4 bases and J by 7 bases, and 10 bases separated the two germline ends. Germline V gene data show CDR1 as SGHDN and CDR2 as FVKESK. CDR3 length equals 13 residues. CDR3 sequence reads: CASSPYSYGELFF. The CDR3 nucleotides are TGTGCCAGCAGCCCGTACAGCTACGGGGAGCTGTTTTTT.

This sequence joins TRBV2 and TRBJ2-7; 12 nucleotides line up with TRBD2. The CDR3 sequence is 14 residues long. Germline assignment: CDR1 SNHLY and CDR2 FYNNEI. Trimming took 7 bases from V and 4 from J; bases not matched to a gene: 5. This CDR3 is CASNGLAGLYEQYF. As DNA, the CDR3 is TGTGCCAGCAACGGACTAGCGGGGTTATACGAGCAGTACTTC.

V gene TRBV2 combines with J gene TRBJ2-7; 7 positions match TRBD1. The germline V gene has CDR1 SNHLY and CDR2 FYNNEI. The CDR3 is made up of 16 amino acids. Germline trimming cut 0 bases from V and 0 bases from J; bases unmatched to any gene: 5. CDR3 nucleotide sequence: TGTGCCAGCAGTGAAGCCGGGACAGCGAGCTCCTACGAGCAGTACTTC. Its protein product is CASSEAGTASSYEQYF.

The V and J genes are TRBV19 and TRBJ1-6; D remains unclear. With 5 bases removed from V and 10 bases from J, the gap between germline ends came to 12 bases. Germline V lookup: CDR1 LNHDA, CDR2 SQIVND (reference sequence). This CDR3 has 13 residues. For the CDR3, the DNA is TGTGCCAGTAGTCTCACGGAAGGATCACCCCTCCACTTT. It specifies CASSLTEGSPLHF.

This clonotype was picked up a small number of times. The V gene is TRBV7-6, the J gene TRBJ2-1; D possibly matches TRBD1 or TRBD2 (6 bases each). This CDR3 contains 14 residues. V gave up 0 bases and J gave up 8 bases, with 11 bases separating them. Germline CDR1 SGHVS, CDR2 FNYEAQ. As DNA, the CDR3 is TGTGCCAGCAGCTTAGCGTCAAGGGGGGATGAGCAGTTCTTC. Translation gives CASSLASRGDEQFF.

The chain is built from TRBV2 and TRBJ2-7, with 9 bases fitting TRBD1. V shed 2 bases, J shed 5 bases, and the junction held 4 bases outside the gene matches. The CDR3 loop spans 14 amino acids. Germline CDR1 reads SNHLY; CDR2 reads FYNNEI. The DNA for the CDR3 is TGTGCCAGCAGTGAAACGACAGGGGGTAACGAGCAGTACTTC. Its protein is CASSETTGGNEQYF.

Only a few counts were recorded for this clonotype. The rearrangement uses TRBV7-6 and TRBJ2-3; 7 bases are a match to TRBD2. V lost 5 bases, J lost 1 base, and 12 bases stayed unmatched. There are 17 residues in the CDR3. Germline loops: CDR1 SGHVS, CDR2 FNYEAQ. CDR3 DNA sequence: TGTGCCAGCAGCCGAATAACTAGCGTCCTAGGCACAGATACGCAGTATTTT. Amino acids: CASSRITSVLGTDTQYF.

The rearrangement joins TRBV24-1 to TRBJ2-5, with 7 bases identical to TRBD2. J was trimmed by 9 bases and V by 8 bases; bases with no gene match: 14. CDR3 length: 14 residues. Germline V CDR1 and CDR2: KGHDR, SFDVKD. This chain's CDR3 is CATMADGGNQPQYF. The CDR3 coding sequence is TGTGCCACCATGGCTGACGGGGGGAATCAGCCCCAGTACTTC.

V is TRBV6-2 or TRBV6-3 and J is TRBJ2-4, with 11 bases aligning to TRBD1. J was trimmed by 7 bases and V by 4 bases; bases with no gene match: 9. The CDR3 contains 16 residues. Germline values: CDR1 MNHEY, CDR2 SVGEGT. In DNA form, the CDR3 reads TGTGCCAGCAGTTCGCCGGGACAGGGGGATTTGAACATTCAGTACTTC. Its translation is CASSSPGQGDLNIQYF.

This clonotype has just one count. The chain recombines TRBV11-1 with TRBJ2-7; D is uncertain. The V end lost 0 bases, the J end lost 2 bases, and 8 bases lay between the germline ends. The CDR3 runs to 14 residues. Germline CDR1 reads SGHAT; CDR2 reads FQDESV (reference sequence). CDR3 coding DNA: TGTGCCAGCAGCTTAGCGGCGGAAGCCTACGAGCAGTACTTC. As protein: CASSLAAEAYEQYF.

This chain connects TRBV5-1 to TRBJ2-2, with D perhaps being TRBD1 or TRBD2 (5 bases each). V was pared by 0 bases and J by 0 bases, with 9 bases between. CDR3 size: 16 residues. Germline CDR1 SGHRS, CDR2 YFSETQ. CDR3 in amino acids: CASSLAGAANTGELFF. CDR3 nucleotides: TGCGCCAGCAGCTTGGCCGGGGCAGCGAACACCGGGGAGCTGTTTTTT.

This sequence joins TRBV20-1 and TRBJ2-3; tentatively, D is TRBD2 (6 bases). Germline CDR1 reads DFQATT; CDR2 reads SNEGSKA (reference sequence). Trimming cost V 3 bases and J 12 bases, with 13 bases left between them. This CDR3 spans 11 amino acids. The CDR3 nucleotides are TGCAGTGCTAGGCCGGGAGCCCCACAGTATTTT. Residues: CSARPGAPQYF.

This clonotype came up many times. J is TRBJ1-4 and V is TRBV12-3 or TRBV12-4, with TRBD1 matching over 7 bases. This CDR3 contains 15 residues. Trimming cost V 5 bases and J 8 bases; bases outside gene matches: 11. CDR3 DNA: TGTGCCAGCAGTAGACAGGGCTTATTTGACGAAAAACTGTTTTTT. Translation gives CASSRQGLFDEKLFF.

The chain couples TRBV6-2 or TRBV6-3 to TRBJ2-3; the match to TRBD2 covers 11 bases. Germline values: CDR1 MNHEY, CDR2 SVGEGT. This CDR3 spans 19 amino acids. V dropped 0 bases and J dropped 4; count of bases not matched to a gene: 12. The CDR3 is CASSYSHLAGGPDPDTQYF. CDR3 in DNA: TGTGCCAGCAGTTACTCGCATTTAGCGGGGGGGCCGGATCCAGATACGCAGTATTTT.

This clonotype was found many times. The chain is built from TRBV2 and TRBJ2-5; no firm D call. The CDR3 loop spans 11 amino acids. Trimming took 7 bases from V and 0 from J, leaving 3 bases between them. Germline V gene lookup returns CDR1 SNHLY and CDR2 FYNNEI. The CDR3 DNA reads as TGTGCCAGCAAGTACCAAGAGACCCAGTACTTC. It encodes CASKYQETQYF.

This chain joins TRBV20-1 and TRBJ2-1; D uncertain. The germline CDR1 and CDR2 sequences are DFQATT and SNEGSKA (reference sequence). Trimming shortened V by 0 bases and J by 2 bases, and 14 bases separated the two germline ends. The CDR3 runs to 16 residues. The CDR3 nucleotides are TGCAGTGCTAGAGATTCCTCGCGAGAGGCCTACAATGAGCAGTTCTTC. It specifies CSARDSSREAYNEQFF.

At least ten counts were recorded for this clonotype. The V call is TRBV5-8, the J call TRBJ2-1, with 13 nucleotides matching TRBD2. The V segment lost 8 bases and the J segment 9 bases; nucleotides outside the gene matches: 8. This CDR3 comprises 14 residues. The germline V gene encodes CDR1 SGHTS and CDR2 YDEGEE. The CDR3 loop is CASSPGTSGIEQFF. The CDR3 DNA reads TGTGCCAGTTCCCCCGGGACTAGCGGGATTGAGCAGTTCTTC.